This T cell receptor beta chain comes out of a study of OX40 agonist ivuxolimab in advanced cancers. Whole-study context: A history of anti-PD-1, anti-PD-L1 or anti-CTLA-4 therapy was acceptable, and about 40% had some.

Trimming left V 5 bases short and J 14 bases short, with 10 bases between. The CDR3 is made up of 10 amino acids. Per the germline V gene, CDR1 is MDHEN and CDR2 is SYDVKM. The method was immunoSEQ multiplex PCR; TCRdb's version includes in-frame clones alone and lacks a portion of them. The repertoire holds some 76,000 clones, with over 90% as singletons. This clonotype was sampled from an adult with an advanced solid tumor such as melanoma, head and neck, liver or kidney cancer. V is TRBV28 and J is TRBJ1-3; maybe TRBD1 (5 bases). The specimen comprised CD4+ or CD8+ T cells sorted from blood, sampled in a trial of the OX40 agonist ivuxolimab. CDR3 residues: CASSGRDVYF. The CDR3 region has the DNA TGTGCCAGCAGTGGCCGGGACGTATATTTT. Complete variable domain (other parts from reference TRBV28 and TRBJ1-3): DVKVTQSSRYLVKRTGEKVFLECVQDMDHENMFWYRQDPGLGLRLIYFSYDVKMKEKGDIPEGYSVSREKKERFSLILESASTNQTSMYLCASSGRDVYFGEGSWLTVV.